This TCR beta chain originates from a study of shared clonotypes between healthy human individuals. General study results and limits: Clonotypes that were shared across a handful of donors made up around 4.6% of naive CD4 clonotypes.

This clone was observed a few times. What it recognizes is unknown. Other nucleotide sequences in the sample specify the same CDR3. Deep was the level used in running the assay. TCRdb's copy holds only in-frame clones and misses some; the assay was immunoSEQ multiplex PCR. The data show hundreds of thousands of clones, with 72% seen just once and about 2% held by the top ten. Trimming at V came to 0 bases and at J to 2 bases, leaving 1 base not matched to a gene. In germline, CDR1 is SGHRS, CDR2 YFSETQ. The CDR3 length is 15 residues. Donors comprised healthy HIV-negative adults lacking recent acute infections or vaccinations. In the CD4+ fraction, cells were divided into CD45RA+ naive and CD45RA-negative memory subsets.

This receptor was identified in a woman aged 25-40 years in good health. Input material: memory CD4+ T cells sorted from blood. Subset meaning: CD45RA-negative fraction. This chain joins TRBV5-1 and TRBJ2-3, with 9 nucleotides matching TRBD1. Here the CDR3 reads CASSLGDRDTDTQYF. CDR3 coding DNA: TGCGCCAGCAGCTTGGGGGACAGGGACACAGATACGCAGTATTTT.